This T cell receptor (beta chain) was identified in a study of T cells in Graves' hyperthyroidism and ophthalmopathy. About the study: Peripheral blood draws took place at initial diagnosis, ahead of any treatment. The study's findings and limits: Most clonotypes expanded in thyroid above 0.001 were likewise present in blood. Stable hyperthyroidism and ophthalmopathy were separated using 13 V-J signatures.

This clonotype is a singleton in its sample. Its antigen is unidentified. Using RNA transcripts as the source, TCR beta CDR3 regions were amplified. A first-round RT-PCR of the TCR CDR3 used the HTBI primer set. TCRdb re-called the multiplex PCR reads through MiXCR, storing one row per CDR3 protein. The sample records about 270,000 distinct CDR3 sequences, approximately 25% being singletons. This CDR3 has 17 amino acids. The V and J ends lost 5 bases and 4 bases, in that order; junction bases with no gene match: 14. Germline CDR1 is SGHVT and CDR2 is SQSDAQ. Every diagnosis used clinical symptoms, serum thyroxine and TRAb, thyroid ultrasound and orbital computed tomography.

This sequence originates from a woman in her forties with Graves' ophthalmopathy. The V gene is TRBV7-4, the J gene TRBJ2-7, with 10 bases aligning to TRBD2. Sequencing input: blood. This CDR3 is CASSPIGAGTSAYEQYF. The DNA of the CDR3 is TGTGCCAGCAGCCCCATAGGAGCCGGGACTAGCGCTTACGAGCAGTACTTC.